This T cell receptor beta chain was recovered during a study of chemoradiotherapy in HPV16-positive cancers. Study at large: Functional T-cell assays on a couple of HPV16-positive patients' cells defined candidate HPV-specific clones and common TCR motifs. General study findings and limits: HPV-specific T cells were functionally defined from only two HPV16-positive patients.

Using immunoSEQ multiplex PCR, the repertoire was profiled, and TCRdb retains in-frame clones only, with some absent. The sample lists about 68,000 clones, approximately 91% seen once, with 4% to 4.5% in the top ten. Regarding this clone: Its specificity is not known.

The CDR3 consists of 10 residues. V was clipped by 4 bases and J by 7 bases, with 4 bases between them. The V gene's germline CDR1 is SNHLY and CDR2 FYNNEI. This chain joins TRBV2 and TRBJ1-1, with D unresolved. The sequencing here drew on blood, taken from a patient who underwent chemoradiotherapy. The receptor comes from a human donor with HPV-associated anogenital cancer. This CDR3 is CASSGVEAFF. The CDR3 DNA is TGTGCCAGCAGTGGGGTTGAAGCTTTCTTT.